A single sample gave rise to the 31 T cell receptor beta chains below, sequenced in a study of T-cell reconstitution after alpha-beta-depleted transplantation in children. A library of TCRbeta sequences, prepared with unique molecular identifiers, was generated. TCRdb used MiXCR to reprocess the PCR reads, holding one entry per CDR3 protein. The sample holds about 980,000 distinct CDR3 sequences, roughly 29% seen once. The material sequenced was PBMCs, mostly from graft donor cells, taken 360 days after TCRalphabeta/CD19-depleted stem cell transplant. The origin of the receptors is a boy under three years old who had a stem cell transplant for SCID, so the T cells may come from the graft donor.

This clonotype occurred a few times. The gene calls are TRBV12-3 or TRBV12-4 and TRBJ2-3, with 9 nucleotides matching TRBD2. Trimming took 3 bases from V and 8 from J; bases not matched to a gene: 9. This CDR3 has 15 amino acids. The CDR3 loop is CASSFSGGPVGTQYF. CDR3 sequence (DNA): TGTGCCAGCAGTTTCAGCGGGGGGCCCGTAGGTACGCAGTATTTT.

V usage is TRBV7-9 and J usage is TRBJ1-1; D remains unclear. CDR3 length equals 16 residues. The germline V gene encodes CDR1 SEHNR and CDR2 FQNEAQ (reference sequence). The V gene lost 7 bases and the J gene lost 0 bases, with 18 bases spanning the gap. CDR3 bases: TGTGCCAGCACCGCCCTGATAGGACGGATGAACACTGAAGCTTTCTTT. It is translated as CASTALIGRMNTEAFF.

The chain couples TRBV7-8 to TRBJ2-1, with 9 bases identical to TRBD2. V lost 4 bases and J lost 5; bases outside the gene matches: 15. Germline V gene lookup returns CDR1 SGHVS and CDR2 FQNEAQ. The CDR3 extends over 18 amino acids. CDR3 DNA: TGTGCCAGCAGCTATAAACGTCCGGGACTAGCTCGGGACAATGAGCAGTTCTTC. This encodes CASSYKRPGLARDNEQFF.

The rearrangement links TRBV7-2 to TRBJ2-1; 8 bases are a match to TRBD1. Trimming took 3 bases from V and 6 from J; bases not matched to a gene: 4. In germline, CDR1 is SGHTA, CDR2 FQGNSA. This CDR3 region has 14 residues. CDR3 nucleotides: TGTGCCAGCAGCTTTAATACAGGGGGCAATGAGCAGTTCTTC. It yields the protein CASSFNTGGNEQFF. Filled out from reference TRBV7-2 and TRBJ2-1, the complete variable domain reads GAGVSQSPSNKVTEKGKDVELRCDPISGHTALYWYRQSLGQGLEFLIYFQGNSAPDKSGLPSDRFSAERTGGSVSTLTIQRTQQEDSAVYLCASSFNTGGNEQFFGPGTRLTVL.

This clonotype was found a few times. The rearrangement joins TRBV20-1 to TRBJ2-3, with 7 positions matching TRBD2. The V segment lost 1 base and the J segment 6 bases; nucleotides outside the gene matches: 7. Looked up from germline, CDR1 is DFQATT and CDR2 is SNEGSKA (reference sequence). This CDR3 region has 14 residues. The CDR3 bases are TGCAGTGCTAGAGCGCCGGGGGAGGGGGATACGCAGTATTTT. Its protein product is CSARAPGEGDTQYF.

The chain carries TRBV5-1 and TRBJ2-7; D is unresolved. CDR3 length: 16 amino acids. Germline loops: CDR1 SGHRS, CDR2 YFSETQ. V was trimmed by 0 bases and J by 3 bases, leaving 16 bases between them. CDR3 sequence: CASSLGFRMPNYEQYF. In nucleotides, the CDR3 is TGCGCCAGCAGCTTGGGGTTTCGGATGCCGAACTACGAGCAGTACTTC.

This clonotype was picked up a small number of times. The chain uses TRBV4-2 and TRBJ2-6, with D perhaps TRBD2 (5 bases). The germline V gene encodes CDR1 LGHNA and CDR2 YNFKEQ. CDR3 length: 17 residues. V lost 2 bases and J 1 base, leaving 12 bases between the germline ends. CDR3 amino acids: CASSQTLTGSGANVLTF. The CDR3 DNA follows: TGTGCCAGCAGCCAAACATTAACGGGATCTGGGGCCAACGTCCTGACTTTC.

V and J are TRBV3-1 and TRBJ1-1; no firm D call. V lost 4 bases and J lost 4, with 13 bases in between. This CDR3 spans 14 amino acids. Germline CDR1 and CDR2: LGHDT and YNNKEL (reference sequence). The CDR3 here is CASSPRTRTTEAFF. The CDR3 region has the DNA TGTGCCAGCAGCCCCAGGACCCGAACCACTGAAGCTTTCTTT.

This clonotype appeared a few times. This rearrangement joins TRBV5-5 to TRBJ2-7; D remains ambiguous. The CDR3 covers 14 residues. Trimming left V 0 bases short and J 1 base short, with 8 bases between. Germline lookup yields CDR1 SGHKS and CDR2 YYEKEE (reference sequence). CDR3 DNA sequence: TGTGCCAGCAGCTTGGAATGGGTTTCCTACGAGCAGTACTTC. It encodes CASSLEWVSYEQYF.

This clonotype was found many times. The chain has TRBV11-2 and TRBJ2-3, with 11 bases fitting TRBD2. The CDR3 contains 15 residues. V lost 6 bases and J lost 2; bases outside the gene matches: 4. Per the germline V gene, CDR1 is SGHAT and CDR2 is FQNNGV. Here the CDR3 DNA reads TGTGCCAGCAGGTGGACTAGCGGGTACACAGATACGCAGTATTTT. Protein: CASRWTSGYTDTQYF.

The chain recombines TRBV24-1 with TRBJ2-3; a possible D gene is TRBD1 (6 bases). The CDR3 is made up of 14 amino acids. Trimming cost V 3 bases and J 8 bases, with 14 bases left between them. Germline V gene sequence: CDR1 KGHDR, CDR2 SFDVKD. The CDR3 DNA follows: TGTGCCACCAGTGATCGACAGGTCCGGGGTACGCAGTATTTT. It specifies CATSDRQVRGTQYF.

V and J are TRBV29-1 and TRBJ2-5; D not resolved. CDR1 is SQVTM, CDR2 ANQGSEA, per germline. This CDR3 comprises 12 residues. V lost 8 bases, J lost 0 bases, and 10 bases lay in between. The DNA for the CDR3 is TGCAGCTCCCGATCTTACCAAGAGACCCAGTACTTC. Its protein is CSSRSYQETQYF.

The table lists this clonotype with a count of one. The chain combines TRBV7-7 with TRBJ2-7; possible D gene TRBD1, 5 bases. Trimming removed 5 bases from V and 0 bases from J, with 17 bases in between. The CDR3 is 16 residues long. Germline CDR1 reads SSHAT; CDR2 reads FNYEAQ (reference sequence). The CDR3 reads CASSNRTGLSSYEQYF. The CDR3 bases are TGTGCCAGCAGCAACCGTACAGGCCTGAGCTCCTACGAGCAGTACTTC.

This chain links TRBV5-1 with TRBJ2-4, with a possible D match to TRBD1 (6 bases). Germline CDR1 SGHRS, CDR2 YFSETQ. The CDR3 extends over 16 amino acids. Trimming removed 4 bases from V and 1 base from J, with 15 bases in between. DNA of the CDR3: TGCGCCAGCAGCACGGACCCCCAGGGGGCCAAAAACATTCAGTACTTC. Translating it yields CASSTDPQGAKNIQYF.

The CDR3 reads CATSRQTGFVQIGYTF. The CDR3 DNA is TGTGCCACCAGCAGACAAACAGGGTTTGTTCAAATTGGCTACACCTTC. This chain links TRBV15 with TRBJ1-2, with D perhaps TRBD1 (6 bases). Trimming removed 2 bases at V and 7 bases at J, with 20 bases between. Germline-derived CDR1 and CDR2 are LNHNV and YYDKDF (reference sequence). CDR3 size: 16 residues.

The table lists this clonotype with a few counts. The chain couples TRBV6-5 to TRBJ2-7; 10 positions match TRBD1. Per germline, CDR1 MNHEY and CDR2 SVGAGI. This CDR3 comprises 18 residues. The ends lost 4 bases at V and 4 bases at J; junction bases unmatched: 16. The CDR3 bases are TGTGCCAGCAGTTCACTGGCCAGACAGGGGGCGCGTCGGTACGAGCAGTACTTC. It yields the protein CASSSLARQGARRYEQYF.

This clonotype showed up just a few times. This rearrangement joins TRBV4-1 to TRBJ2-7; possible D gene TRBD2, 6 bases. The CDR3 is made up of 14 amino acids. Trimming took 0 bases from V and 3 from J, leaving 9 bases between them. CDR1 MGHRA and CDR2 YSYEKL come from the germline V gene. CDR3 DNA sequence: TGCGCCAGCAGCCAAGATGGAGGGTTCTACGAGCAGTACTTC. This gives the protein CASSQDGGFYEQYF.

The gene calls are TRBV5-5 and TRBJ2-5, with unresolved D. Trimming removed 1 base from V and 1 base from J, with 11 bases in between. Germline CDR1 reads SGHKS; CDR2 reads YYEKEE (reference sequence). The CDR3 consists of 15 residues. The CDR3 coding sequence is TGTGCCAGCAGCTTGCCGGGTAGCTCCCAAGAGACCCAGTACTTC. Translation gives CASSLPGSSQETQYF.

The CDR3 protein is CSARDRGQETQYF. DNA for the CDR3: TGCAGTGCTAGGGACAGGGGGCAAGAGACCCAGTACTTC. The chain uses TRBV20-1 and TRBJ2-5, with 10 bases lining up with TRBD1. The CDR3 is made up of 13 amino acids. CDR1 and CDR2 (germline): DFQATT, SNEGSKA (reference sequence). Trimming at V came to 3 bases and at J to 2 bases, leaving 0 bases not matched to a gene.

The genes are TRBV5-1 and TRBJ1-1; TRBD1 agrees at 11 bases. With 4 bases clipped from V and 4 bases from J, the junction kept 6 bases outside the gene matches. The CDR3 loop spans 15 amino acids. Germline V lookup: CDR1 SGHRS, CDR2 YFSETQ. As DNA, the CDR3 is TGCGCCAGCAGCGGTAGCGGGACAGGGGGCACTGAAGCTTTCTTT. Translated: CASSGSGTGGTEAFF.

This clonotype was seen a handful of times. J is TRBJ2-2 and V is TRBV29-1; D uncertain. The germline V gene encodes CDR1 SQVTM and CDR2 ANQGSEA. Trimming cost V 4 bases and J 3 bases, with 12 bases left between them. This CDR3 contains 14 residues. CDR3 DNA: TGCAGCGTTGTCCCGGGTTTGGACACCGGGGAGCTGTTTTTT. Amino acids: CSVVPGLDTGELFF.

This clonotype came up a few times. The gene calls are TRBV9 and TRBJ2-7, with 12 bases matching TRBD2. This CDR3 has 15 amino acids. The germline CDR1 and CDR2 sequences are SGDLS and YYNGEE. V trimming: 4 bases; J trimming: 0 bases; junction bases outside the gene matches: 2. CDR3 DNA: TGTGCCAGCAGCATGACTAGCGGGAGCTCCTACGAGCAGTACTTC. Amino acids: CASSMTSGSSYEQYF.

The rearrangement uses TRBV25-1 and TRBJ1-5; a weak D match, TRBD1 (6 bases). Germline CDR1 reads MGHDK; CDR2 reads SYGVNS. The V and J ends lost 4 bases and 0 bases respectively, with 19 bases between them. The CDR3 runs 18 residues. DNA for the CDR3: TGTGCCAGCAGTGGGCCCTTGGAGGGGGTTAATAGCAATCAGCCCCAGCATTTT. This gives the protein CASSGPLEGVNSNQPQHF. The full variable domain, rest sourced from reference TRBV25-1 and TRBJ1-5, is EADIYQTPRYLVIGTGKKITLECSQTMGHDKMYWYQQDPGMELHLIHYSYGVNSTEKGDLSSESTVSRIRTEHFPLTLESARPSHTSQYLCASSGPLEGVNSNQPQHFGDGTRLSIL.

This chain uses TRBV20-1 with TRBJ1-5; D remains ambiguous. This CDR3 region has 13 residues. V was trimmed by 5 bases and J by 9 bases, leaving 17 bases between them. Germline V gives CDR1 DFQATT, CDR2 SNEGSKA (reference sequence). The CDR3 nucleotides read TGCAGTGCTCTAGCGGAGTTCCGATGGCCCCAGCATTTT. The encoded protein is CSALAEFRWPQHF.

The chain uses TRBV29-1 and TRBJ2-5, with TRBD1 identical over 7 bases. Germline V gene lookup returns CDR1 SQVTM and CDR2 ANQGSEA. Trimming took 7 bases from V and 1 from J; bases not matched to a gene: 9. The CDR3 spans 14 residues. The CDR3, as DNA: TGCAGCGGCCACCCTGGGACAGTCCAAGAGACCCAGTACTTC. Translating it yields CSGHPGTVQETQYF.

This clonotype was picked up one time. The chain is built from TRBV20-1 and TRBJ2-7; maybe TRBD1 (6 bases). This CDR3 region has 14 residues. Germline assignment: CDR1 DFQATT and CDR2 SNEGSKA (reference sequence). The ends were cut back, 3 bases at V and 3 bases at J, with 15 bases in the middle. This CDR3 reads CSASPPGVIYEQYF. DNA of the CDR3: TGCAGTGCTAGCCCCCCAGGGGTCATCTACGAGCAGTACTTC.

J is TRBJ2-7 and V is TRBV5-1; tentatively, D is TRBD1 (6 bases). The CDR3 spans 17 residues. Germline V gene lookup returns CDR1 SGHRS and CDR2 YFSETQ. Trimming pared 0 bases from V and 1 base from J, leaving 17 bases between. The CDR3 protein is CASSLALRTDWSYEQYF. The CDR3 nucleotides read TGCGCCAGCAGCTTGGCCCTCCGGACAGACTGGTCCTACGAGCAGTACTTC.

This clonotype was seen a handful of times. V is TRBV7-2 and J is TRBJ1-4; a possible D gene is TRBD1 (5 bases). CDR3 size: 16 residues. With 7 bases removed from V and 4 bases from J, the gap between germline ends came to 19 bases. The germline CDR1 and CDR2 sequences are SGHTA and FQGNSA. The CDR3 DNA reads as TGTGCCAGCACCACCCGACCGGGACGGTATAATGAAAAACTGTTTTTT. Its translation: CASTTRPGRYNEKLFF.

This clonotype was seen many times. CDR3 sequence: CASRDTGNTGELFF. CDR3 bases: TGTGCCAGCAGGGATACAGGGAACACCGGGGAGCTGTTTTTT. J is TRBJ2-2 and V is TRBV6-1; the D gene is possibly TRBD1 (5 bases). This CDR3 has 14 amino acids. V was pared by 6 bases and J by 1 base, with 9 bases between. The germline V gene has CDR1 MNHNS and CDR2 SASEGT.

J is TRBJ2-1 and V is TRBV7-9, with 7 bases identical to TRBD2. V lost 5 bases to trimming and J lost 8 bases; unmatched junction nucleotides: 18. This CDR3 spans 17 amino acids. CDR1 and CDR2 from the germline V gene are SEHNR and FQNEAQ (reference sequence). CDR3 DNA sequence: TGTGCCAGCAGCCCCCCGGCAGGGAGGGAAGGCTATCATGAGCAGTTCTTC. It codes for CASSPPAGREGYHEQFF.

This clonotype was seen more than once but under ten times. The CDR3 DNA reads TGCGCCAGCAGCCAAGTGGGGGTCCACTATGGCTACACCTTC. Translating gives CASSQVGVHYGYTF. V is TRBV4-1 and J is TRBJ1-2; D might be TRBD1 (5 bases). Trimming removed 1 base at V and 3 bases at J, with 9 bases between. The CDR3 has 14 amino acids. Germline CDR1 and CDR2: MGHRA and YSYEKL.